This T cell receptor beta chain was captured by sequencing in a study of Graves' ophthalmopathy and Graves' hyperthyroidism. CDR3 length: 12 residues. The V gene's germline CDR1 is SGHTA and CDR2 FQGNSA. Transcripts of RNA were the source for amplifying TCR beta CDR3 regions. The first round was an RT-PCR with HTBI primers, and the second round was a multiplex PCR. Each CDR3 protein gets one entry after TCRdb re-called the multiplex PCR reads with MiXCR. The sample records approximately 540,000 distinct CDR3 sequences, approximately 37% being singletons. This clonotype was picked up many times. Germline is not matched at one junction end, which may reflect a read error.

This TCR came from an adult man with Graves' hyperthyroidism. The sample consisted of peripheral blood or thyroid tissue (not recorded which). V and J are TRBV7-2 and TRBJ2-2, with D unresolved. The CDR3 reads CASSLASGELFF. The CDR3 DNA reads TGTGCTAGCAGCTTAGCCTCCGGGGAGCTGTTTTTT.